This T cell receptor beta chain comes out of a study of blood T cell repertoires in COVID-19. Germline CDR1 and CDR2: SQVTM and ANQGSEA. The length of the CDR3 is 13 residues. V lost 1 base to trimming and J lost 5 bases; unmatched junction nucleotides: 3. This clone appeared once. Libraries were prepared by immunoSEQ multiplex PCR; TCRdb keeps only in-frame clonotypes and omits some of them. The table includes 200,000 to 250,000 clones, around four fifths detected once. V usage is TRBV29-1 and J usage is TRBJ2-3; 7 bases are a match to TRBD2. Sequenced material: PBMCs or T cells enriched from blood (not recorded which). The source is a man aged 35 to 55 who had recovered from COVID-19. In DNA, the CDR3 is TGCAGCGTTGAAGTGGGGGGGAGAGATACGCAGTATTTT. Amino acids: CSVEVGGRDTQYF.